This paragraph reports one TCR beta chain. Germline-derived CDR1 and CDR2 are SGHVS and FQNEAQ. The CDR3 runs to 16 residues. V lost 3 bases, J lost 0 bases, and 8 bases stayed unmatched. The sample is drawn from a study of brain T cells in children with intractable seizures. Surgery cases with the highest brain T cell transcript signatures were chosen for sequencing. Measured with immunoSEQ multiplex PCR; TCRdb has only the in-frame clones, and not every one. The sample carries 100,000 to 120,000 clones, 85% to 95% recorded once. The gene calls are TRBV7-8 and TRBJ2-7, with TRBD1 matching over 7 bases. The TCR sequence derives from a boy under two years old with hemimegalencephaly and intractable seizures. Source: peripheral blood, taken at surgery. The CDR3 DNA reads TGTGCCAGCAGCTTTACCGGGACAGATAACTCCTACGAGCAGTACTTC. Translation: CASSFTGTDNSYEQYF.